The rows below give T cell receptor beta chains drawn from one sample of a study of control samples from healthy donors and cancer patients. The data were produced by immunoSEQ multiplex PCR, yet TCRdb's version contains in-frame clones alone and is incomplete. The table records 70,000 to 85,000 clones, 84% of them present only once. Sequences were obtained from PBMCs. All receptors come from a man in his sixties with head and neck cancer. Each CDR3 is given with its conserved first and last residue. Fields, in order: J gene, V gene, CDR3 protein.

TRBJ1-2 | TRBV7-2 | CASSLAYREYGYTF
TRBJ2-3 | TRBV11-2 | CASSLRVDTQYF
TRBJ2-7 | TRBV11-1 | CASSLEGYGEQYF
TRBJ1-4 | TRBV6-5 | CASSPGGGPNEKLFF
TRBJ2-1 | TRBV3-1/TRBV3-2 | CASSQGLANHNEQFF
TRBJ2-6 | TRBV7-8 | CASSLGVVVSGRAPNVLTF
TRBJ1-1 | TRBV3-1/TRBV3-2 | CASSQSQRITEAFF
TRBJ2-1 | TRBV10-3 | CAIRGTGGNEQFF
TRBJ2-1 | TRBV2 | CASSQDGGGNEQFF
TRBJ2-1 | TRBV19 | CASSIIYGIYNEQFF
TRBJ2-3 | TRBV10-3 | CAISAPSGRGTDTQYF
TRBJ1-2 | TRBV19 | CASSGQGDYGYTF
TRBJ2-1 | TRBV4-1 | CASSQDLWLAGDLEQFF
TRBJ2-5 | TRBV7-2 | CASSFQRETQYF
TRBJ2-1 | TRBV13 | CASSRLLAPRGDEQFF
TRBJ2-5 | TRBV28 | CASSHRGAEETQYF
TRBJ2-2 | TRBV11-3 | CASSLDFLGELFF
TRBJ1-2 | TRBV30 | CAWTGQGTFGYTF
TRBJ1-3 | TRBV10-2 | CASRTDVHSGNTIYF
TRBJ1-4 | TRBV28 | CASSFVQSGGGRLFF
TRBJ2-5 | TRBV19 | CASSPEGTRGETQYF
TRBJ2-5 | TRBV5-6 | CASGQLSGRASETQYF
TRBJ1-5 | TRBV6-6 | CASSSRGNQPQHF
TRBJ1-2 | TRBV28 | CASSPGQGRSGYTF
TRBJ1-1 | TRBV4-1 | CASSHPIRWPEAFF
TRBJ1-2 | TRBV6-5 | CASRQDLFNYGYTF
TRBJ1-1 | TRBV12-3/TRBV12-4 | CASSLARDTEAFF
TRBJ2-5 | TRBV7-2 | CASSFGPSQETQYF
TRBJ2-7 | TRBV30 | CAWSVGTVYEQYF
TRBJ2-7 | TRBV5-1 | CASSFDGSGSYEQYF
TRBJ1-1 | TRBV11-1 | CASSSITGGTEAFF
TRBJ1-3 | TRBV28 | CASSTGTLGNTIYF
TRBJ1-1 | TRBV6-5 | CASGSPGMNTEAFF
TRBJ2-7 | TRBV10-3 | CAISFSGTGVYEQYF
TRBJ2-1 | TRBV10-3 | CAISVGVEQFF
TRBJ2-2 | TRBV7-7 | CASSSQGDGELFF
TRBJ1-4 | TRBV7-8 | CASSLVVEGKLFF
TRBJ1-6 | TRBV10-2 | CASRTGQGTNNSPLHF
TRBJ2-7 | TRBV18 | CASSPPTGATGEQYF
TRBJ2-6 | TRBV11-2 | CASSLGAPGRNSGANVLTF
TRBJ2-3 | TRBV9 | CASSSGQGSTDTQYF